This TCR beta chain is drawn from a study of CD8+CD57+ T cells in acquired aplastic anemia. Study in general: Mean DNA quantity obtained from sorted CD4+ and CD8+ cells was around 3.2 ug. Study outcomes and limitations: Twenty-nine CD8+ CDR3 sequences were shared between patients and controls. No significant difference in CD8+ Simpson's diversity was found between patients and controls.

V was shortened by 5 bases and J by 7 bases, with 11 bases between the two germline ends. The CDR3 runs 12 residues. Looked up from germline, CDR1 is SGHTA and CDR2 is FQGTGA. As to this clonotype: Antigen specificity is unknown.

Before being chosen for sequencing, patients had shown CD8+CD57+ cell expansion by flow cytometry. Sampling of blood occurred while the patients had still received no therapy. Genomic DNA constituted the template upon which TCR beta VDJ and CDR3 profiling was performed. TCRdb processed the reads anew with MiXCR; each CDR3 protein has one entry. This table has about 290,000 distinct CDR3 sequences, approximately 60% appearing once. V is TRBV7-3 and J is TRBJ1-2; D not resolved. This sequence was found in a human donor with aplastic anemia. Sequenced sample: sorted CD4+, CD8+, or CD8+CD57+ T cells (not recorded which) from PBMCs. The CDR3 region is CASSAGRGGYTF. CDR3 sequence (DNA): TGTGCCAGCAGCGCCGGACGGGGTGGCTACACCTTC.